The entry that follows covers one T cell receptor beta chain sequence. Its antigen is unknown. Within one base of it there is no much larger clone, and no base qualities were kept. V is cut by 1 base and J by 7 bases, and the space between the germline ends is 19 bases. The germline V gene (reference sequence) sets CDR1 to LNHDA and CDR2 to SQIVND. Spanning cysteine to phenylalanine, the CDR3 consists of 16 amino acids. The retained sequence is limited to the CDR3, 48 bases, with the frame set at the first base. For sequencing of the TCRbeta CDR3 region, genomic DNA was extracted from the sorted cells. TCRbeta CDR3 regions were sequenced using the immunoSEQ Assay. The immuneACCESS repertoire file appears here via TCRdb, limited to in-frame rearrangements. These files lack a portion of the clones; in checked studies, under half of the deficit traces to unresolved V genes, and the cause of the others is not known. This sample is represented by tens of thousands of clones; around 85% of them were singletons. 5.9% of the sample is held by the ten biggest clonotypes.

The data stem from a study of OX40 agonist ivuxolimab in advanced cancers. Background on the whole study: Ivuxolimab, which targeted the costimulatory receptor OX40 (CD134), was an agonistic, fully human IgG2 monoclonal antibody. Partial responses occurred in three dose-escalation patients, of whom one had hepatocellular carcinoma and two had cutaneous melanoma. Intravenous ivuxolimab was administered to patients every 2 weeks at six dose levels: 0.01, 0.1, 0.3, 1.5, 3 and 10 mg/kg. A male proportion of 75% to 85% and a mean age of around 60 years, ranging from 23 to 79, were recorded for the dose-escalation cohort. The paper reports the monotherapy dose-escalation portion (N of about 50 patients) of the phase I ivuxolimab trial. Of the approximately 50 dose-escalation patients, hepatocellular carcinoma was present in roughly 19, melanoma in approximately 15, renal cell carcinoma in 9 and head and neck cancer in 9. Patients were allowed to have had prior anti-PD-1, anti-PD-L1 or anti-CTLA-4 therapy, and roughly two fifths of the dose-escalation patients had been treated with checkpoint inhibitors. Peripheral TCRbeta sequencing aimed to test whether ivuxolimab altered TCR sequence diversity and caused clonal T-cell expansion. What the study reported, not specific to this receptor: At doses of 0.1 to 3.0 mg/kg, clonal expansion of both CD4+ and CD8+ T cells in blood was seen between baseline and week 6. On average, CD8+ T cells showed more expanded clones than CD4+ T cells after ivuxolimab. In the 0.1-3.0 mg/kg groups, partial responders had among the lowest normalized peripheral clonal expansion, particularly in CD8+ T cells. The antigen specificity of the clonally expanded peripheral T cells was not determined. Low levels of normalized T-cell clonal expansion were also seen in some patients who did not respond.

The trial excluded patients who had a history of autoimmune disease or who were on systemic immunosuppression. Peripheral blood for TCR sequencing was collected from all dose cohorts at baseline, on cycle 4 day 1, and on cycle 7 day 1. The samples were taken from a phase I, first-in-human, multicenter, open-label dose-escalation trial of ivuxolimab. Adults with locally advanced or metastatic head and neck squamous cell, hepatocellular, melanoma or renal cell carcinoma were enrolled in the trial. CD4+ and CD8+ T cells were sorted separately from peripheral blood before TCR sequencing. The sequence links TRBV19 to TRBJ1-1, with no confidently assigned D gene. The receptor's source is an adult with an advanced solid tumor such as melanoma, head and neck, liver or kidney cancer. This specimen was CD4+ or CD8+ T cells sorted from blood, taken in a trial of the OX40 agonist ivuxolimab. The DNA reads TGTGCCAGTAGTATAGGCCGCCGGACGGCGGGGAGTGAAGCTTTCTTT. Its amino acids are CASSIGRRTAGSEAFF.